This TCR beta chain stems from a study of vaccination and CD4 T cells after COVID-19. Broader study findings: Apart from involving relatively few convalescent patients, the work omitted early post-infection timepoints.

V was pared by 6 bases and J by 3 bases, with 11 bases between. The CDR3 consists of 12 residues. Germline CDR1 and CDR2: DFQATT and SNEGSKA (reference sequence). Scientists ran DNA taken from cultured CD4+ T cells through the Oncomine TCR Beta short-read assay for sequencing. Using its own MiXCR run on the PCR reads, TCRdb lists one record per CDR3 protein. The table includes some 9,700 distinct CDR3 sequences, approximately 60% detected once. Specified treatment: roughly 11-day PBMC culture with coronavirus spike peptide pools or control peptides (ViraFEST assay). Harvesting of the unexposed donor's CD4+ T cells predated the COVID-19 pandemic (2011-2018). As cell numbers allowed, unexposed-donor CD4+ T cells faced SARS-CoV-2 S/N and four cold-coronavirus spikes. This clonotype was picked up a small number of times. Antigen specificity is unknown.

The source of this sequence is a human donor in good health. The specimen was CD4+ T cells from blood, cultured in vitro. This rearrangement joins TRBV20-1 to TRBJ1-2; D ambiguous. The chain's CDR3 is CSAKREDYGYTF. CDR3 in DNA: TGCAGTGCCAAGAGAGAAGACTATGGCTACACCTTC.